The 27 T cell receptor beta chains in this list originate from one sample, sequenced in a study of Graves' ophthalmopathy and Graves' hyperthyroidism. The authors amplified TCR beta CDR3 regions from RNA transcripts. Second-round multiplex PCR followed a first-round RT-PCR using HTBI primers. Via MiXCR, TCRdb re-called the multiplex PCR reads, giving one row per CDR3 protein. The sample has hundreds of thousands of distinct CDR3 sequences; approximately 39% are singletons. The sequenced material came from peripheral blood. These receptors came from an adult man with Graves' ophthalmopathy.

Many counts were recorded for this clonotype. CDR3 in DNA: TGTGCCAGCAGTTACGACACGTGGGGCAACTATGGCTACACCTTC. Protein: CASSYDTWGNYGYTF. The chain combines TRBV6-1 with TRBJ1-2, with a tentative D call TRBD1 (5 bases). V dropped 5 bases and J dropped 2 bases, with 15 bases sitting between them. The germline gives CDR1 MNHNS, CDR2 SASEGT. The CDR3 sequence is 15 residues long.

This rearrangement joins TRBV6-5 to TRBJ2-7; D may be TRBD1 (5 bases). The V gene's germline CDR1 is MNHEY and CDR2 SVGAGI. V shed 2 bases and J shed 4 bases, with 12 bases lying between them. The CDR3 is made up of 14 amino acids. CDR3 sequence reads: CASSYLKGAYEQYF. The CDR3 DNA sequence: TGTGCCAGCAGTTACCTGAAAGGGGCTTACGAGCAGTACTTC.

At least ten counts were recorded for this clonotype. The chain uses TRBV5-1 and TRBJ1-3; unclear D gene. V shed 1 base and J shed 0 bases, with 8 bases lying between them. The CDR3 consists of 15 residues. Germline CDR1 and CDR2: SGHRS and YFSETQ. CDR3 in amino acids: CASSLIGSSGNTIYF. The CDR3 DNA sequence: TGCGCCAGCAGCTTGATTGGGAGCTCTGGAAACACCATATATTTT.

This clonotype was detected many times. V usage is TRBV24-1 and J usage is TRBJ1-1; D perhaps matches TRBD1 (6 bases). CDR1 is KGHDR and CDR2 is SFDVKD in the germline V gene. This CDR3 is built from 13 residues. Deletions cut 4 bases from V and 5 bases from J, with 10 bases between. The chain's CDR3 is CATSEPGVTEAFF. The CDR3 coding sequence is TGTGCCACCAGTGAACCAGGGGTGACTGAAGCTTTCTTT.

There are many counts of this clonotype. The chain combines TRBV4-3 with TRBJ2-5; a weak D match, TRBD1 (5 bases). The CDR3 is made up of 16 amino acids. V gave up 4 bases and J gave up 4 bases, with 19 bases separating them. Germline V lookup: CDR1 LGHNA, CDR2 YSLEER. CDR3 in amino acids: CASSRGWSGTGETQYF. The CDR3 DNA reads as TGCGCCAGCAGCCGTGGTTGGTCCGGAACAGGAGAGACCCAGTACTTC.

This clonotype was picked up many times. CDR3 residues: CASSLGWNYEQYF. CDR3 coding DNA: TGTGCCAGCAGCTTAGGCTGGAACTACGAGCAGTACTTC. The chain joins TRBV7-8 to TRBJ2-7; D is uncertain. The CDR3 totals 13 residues. The V gene's germline CDR1 is SGHVS and CDR2 FQNEAQ. The V and J ends lost 1 base and 3 bases respectively, with 7 bases between them.

There are many counts of this clonotype. This rearrangement joins TRBV12-5 to TRBJ1-2, with a possible D match to TRBD1 (5 bases). The germline CDR1 and CDR2 sequences are LGHNT and FRNRAP. This CDR3 comprises 13 residues. Trimming stripped 5 bases from V and 4 bases from J, with 11 bases between. The DNA of the CDR3 is TGTGCTAGTGGTATTGACAGTCTCTATGGCTACACCTTC. Translated: CASGIDSLYGYTF.

This clonotype was seen more than once but under ten times. The chain couples TRBV29-1 to TRBJ1-2, with 11 bases matching TRBD1. The CDR3 length is 13 residues. The germline V gene encodes CDR1 SQVTM and CDR2 ANQGSEA. This chain's CDR3 is CRRGTGGNYGYTF. The CDR3 DNA sequence: TGCAGGCGAGGGACAGGGGGTAACTATGGCTACACCTTC.

V gene TRBV12-5 combines with J gene TRBJ2-5; D is possibly TRBD2 (6 bases). The CDR3 has 12 amino acids. The V end lost 4 bases, the J end lost 9 bases, and 12 bases lay between the germline ends. CDR1 and CDR2 from the germline V gene are LGHNT and FRNRAP. CDR3 DNA sequence: TGTGCTAGTGGTTCCCAAGGGGAGGCCCAGTACTTC. Amino acids: CASGSQGEAQYF. Variable domain in full (rest from reference TRBV12-5 and TRBJ2-5): DARVTQTPRHKVTEMGQEVTMRCQPILGHNTVFWYRQTMMQGLELLAYFRNRAPLDDSGMPKDRFSAEMPDATLATLKIQPSEPRDSAVYFCASGSQGEAQYFGPGTRLLVL.

This clonotype was counted ten times or more. The V and J genes are TRBV19 and TRBJ1-4, with no clear D. Germline values: CDR1 LNHDA, CDR2 SQIVND (reference sequence). V lost 7 bases and J 0 bases, leaving 15 bases between the germline ends. The CDR3 extends over 16 amino acids. The CDR3 sequence is CASTPNAAATNEKLFF. The CDR3 DNA reads TGTGCCAGTACTCCCAATGCGGCGGCAACTAATGAAAAACTGTTTTTT.

This clonotype came up a few times. This rearrangement joins TRBV7-6 to TRBJ2-5, with 11 bases that match TRBD2. V lost 4 bases, J lost 4 bases, and 8 bases stayed unmatched. This CDR3 has 16 residues. Germline V gene data show CDR1 as SGHVS and CDR2 as FNYEAQ. The CDR3 protein is CASSSLLAGEPETQYF. In DNA form, the CDR3 reads TGTGCCAGCAGCTCTTTACTAGCGGGAGAGCCAGAGACCCAGTACTTC.

As for this clonotype: A much larger clone lies a single base off, so this may be a read error. This chain joins TRBV19 and TRBJ2-2; D is unclear. Germline lookup yields CDR1 LNHDA and CDR2 SQIVND (reference sequence). This CDR3 is 15 amino acids long. For the CDR3, the DNA is TGTGCCTGTAGTATGGAACCTAGTAACACCGGGGAGCTGTTTTTT. Translated, it gives CACSMEPSNTGELFF.

This CDR3 reads CSARDPYSTDTQYF. The CDR3 DNA is TGCAGTGCAAGGGACCCCTATAGCACAGATACGCAGTATTTT. This sequence joins TRBV20-1 and TRBJ2-3; D may match TRBD1 or TRBD2 (5 bases each). V was pared by 6 bases and J by 0 bases, with 13 bases between. The germline V gene has CDR1 DFQATT and CDR2 SNEGSKA (reference sequence). The CDR3 sequence is 14 residues long.

The sample holds one count of this clonotype. The chain uses TRBV29-1 and TRBJ1-2, with D tentatively TRBD1 (6 bases). Trimming removed 8 bases at V and 4 bases at J, with 11 bases between. The CDR3 contains 11 residues. Germline lookup yields CDR1 SQVTM and CDR2 ANQGSEA. The CDR3 here is CSPGQFYGYTF. CDR3 in DNA: TGCAGCCCAGGACAGTTCTATGGCTACACCTTC. Full variable domain (missing parts from reference TRBV29-1 and TRBJ1-2): SAVISQKPSRDICQRGTSLTIQCQVDSQVTMMFWYRQQPGQSLTLIATANQGSEATYESGFVIDKFPISRPNLTFSTLTVSNMSPEDSSIYLCSPGQFYGYTFGSGTRLTVV.

Ten or more counts support this clonotype. The chain couples TRBV12-3 or TRBV12-4 to TRBJ1-1, with D unclear. Trimming stripped 2 bases from V and 7 bases from J, with 8 bases between. The CDR3 is 12 amino acids. Written as DNA, the CDR3 is TGTGCCAGCAGTTTACGGGCGGGTGAAGCTTTCTTT. This gives the protein CASSLRAGEAFF.

The chain combines TRBV2 with TRBJ2-7, with 11 positions matching TRBD2. Per the germline V gene, CDR1 is SNHLY and CDR2 is FYNNEI. Losses at the gene ends were 6 bases for V and 5 bases for J; bases not matched to a gene: 6. The CDR3 spans 14 residues. CDR3 region: CASSPGTSGNEQYF. The CDR3 DNA is TGTGCCAGCAGCCCCGGGACTAGCGGTAACGAGCAGTACTTC.

A word on this clonotype: A junction boundary mismatches the germline segment, possibly from a read error. CDR3 sequence reads: CASGILGTSGREQYF. The CDR3, as DNA: TGTGCCAGTGGTATACTCGGGACTAGCGGGCGCGAGCAGTACTTC. The rearrangement uses TRBV19 and TRBJ2-7; 12 positions agree with TRBD2. The CDR3 spans 15 residues. The germline CDR1 and CDR2 sequences are LNHDA and SQIVND (reference sequence).

This clonotype was observed at least ten times. V usage is TRBV19 and J usage is TRBJ1-1; 7 positions match TRBD1. CDR1 LNHDA and CDR2 SQIVND come from the germline V gene (reference sequence). V lost 3 bases, J lost 5 bases, and 3 bases stayed unmatched. This CDR3 spans 13 amino acids. The CDR3 DNA is TGTGCCAGTAGTATCGCAGGGGGAACTGAAGCTTTCTTT. Amino acids: CASSIAGGTEAFF.

In this sample, this clonotype turned up many times. The chain combines TRBV9 with TRBJ2-2, with 9 bases identical to TRBD1. The germline V gene has CDR1 SGDLS and CDR2 YYNGEE. V was clipped by 4 bases and J by 5 bases; unmatched bases: 3. The CDR3 has 14 residues. The CDR3 is CASSTGTGTGELFF. CDR3 DNA: TGTGCCAGCAGCACAGGGACAGGGACCGGGGAGCTGTTTTTT.

This clonotype was observed a few times. The chain joins TRBV6-5 to TRBJ2-6; no definite D call. Germline values: CDR1 MNHEY, CDR2 SVGAGI. The CDR3 consists of 17 residues. The germline V and J ends were trimmed by 0 bases and 0 bases, with 9 bases remaining between them. This CDR3 is CASSYSNSPSGANVLTF. The CDR3 nucleotides read TGTGCCAGCAGTTACTCGAACAGCCCCTCTGGGGCCAACGTCCTGACTTTC.

On this clonotype: Since a much larger clone is just one base distant, this may be a read error. This chain links TRBV12-3 or TRBV12-4 with TRBJ1-6; D perhaps matches TRBD1 (5 bases). V dropped 6 bases and J dropped 6 bases, with 21 bases sitting between them. This CDR3 spans 17 amino acids. In DNA form, the CDR3 reads TGTGCCAGCAGCACCGGGGCAGGGAACGTTGGTAATTCACCCCTCCACTTT. This codes for CASSTGAGNVGNSPLHF.

The V gene is TRBV4-2, the J gene TRBJ2-6; 12 nucleotides agree with TRBD2. The CDR3 spans 19 residues. CDR1 LGHNA and CDR2 YNFKEQ come from the germline V gene. V trimming: 0 bases; J trimming: 0 bases; junction bases outside the gene matches: 3. The DNA of the CDR3 is TGTGCCAGCAGCCAAGACCCTAGCGGGAGGGGCTCTGGGGCCAACGTCCTGACTTTC. Translated: CASSQDPSGRGSGANVLTF.

This clonotype was observed many times. The chain combines TRBV7-2 with TRBJ2-7; the D gene is possibly TRBD2 (5 bases). The CDR3 is made up of 11 amino acids. V was trimmed by 4 bases and J by 6 bases, leaving 7 bases between them. Germline V gene lookup returns CDR1 SGHTA and CDR2 FQGNSA. CDR3 loop: CASSSGVEQYF. The DNA for the CDR3 is TGTGCCAGCAGCTCCGGGGTCGAGCAGTACTTC.

This clonotype appeared many times. The V and J genes are TRBV7-9 and TRBJ2-7; 7 bases are shared with TRBD1. This CDR3 is built from 15 residues. Germline CDR1 SEHNR, CDR2 FQNEAQ (reference sequence). The V and J ends lost 3 bases and 2 bases, in that order; junction bases with no gene match: 7. In nucleotides, the CDR3 is TGTGCCAGCAGCTTCGGGACAGAGGGCCCCTACGAGCAGTACTTC. This sequence encodes CASSFGTEGPYEQYF.

This chain connects TRBV5-4 to TRBJ2-2, with D unresolved. The CDR3 length is 13 residues. CDR1 is SGHNT, CDR2 YYREEE, per germline (reference sequence). Trimming took off 4 bases at V and 2 bases at J, with 6 bases between the two ends. The CDR3 protein is CASSADNTGELFF. The CDR3 DNA sequence: TGTGCCAGCAGCGCGGACAACACCGGGGAGCTGTTTTTT. Supplemented by reference TRBV5-4 and TRBJ2-2, the full variable domain reads ETGVTQSPTHLIKTRGQQVTLRCSSQSGHNTVSWYQQALGQGPQFIFQYYREEENGRGNFPPRFSGLQFPNYSSELNVNALELDDSALYLCASSADNTGELFFGEGSRLTVL.

This clonotype was seen at least ten times. The V and J genes are TRBV7-8 and TRBJ1-1; D gene unclear. Trimming cost V 5 bases and J 7 bases, with 14 bases left between them. The length of the CDR3 is 13 residues. From germline, CDR1 is SGHVS and CDR2 FQNEAQ. The CDR3 region is CASSPGQSSEAFF. DNA of the CDR3: TGTGCCAGCAGCCCCGGGCAGTCTAGTGAAGCTTTCTTT.

The chain is built from TRBV25-1 and TRBJ2-3, with D perhaps given as TRBD1 or TRBD2 (5 bases each). The germline V and J ends were trimmed by 6 bases and 8 bases, with 18 bases remaining between them. Germline CDR1 MGHDK, CDR2 SYGVNS. This CDR3 is built from 14 residues. The CDR3 DNA follows: TGTGCCAGCAGCTTAGAGGGGTTTTCAGGTACGCAGTATTTT. It translates to CASSLEGFSGTQYF.